This T cell receptor beta chain emerged from a study of cytomegalovirus exposure and HLA in healthy donors. Study outcomes and limitations: Within an earlier analysis, most TCR beta V segments proved productive either about 90% or about 30% of the time.

In germline, CDR1 is LNHDA, CDR2 SQIVND (reference sequence). The CDR3 sequence is 14 residues long. The V and J ends lost 5 bases and 7 bases respectively, with 12 bases between them. Comment on this clone: Its antigen is still unknown.

The PCR had 60 Vbeta and 13 Jbeta primers. Measured with immunoSEQ multiplex PCR; TCRdb has only the in-frame clones, and not every one. The data show around 220,000 clones, with over 60% seen just once and around a sixth held by the top ten. This TCR was recovered from a man in his forties or fifties in good health and CMV-seronegative. The V gene is TRBV19, the J gene TRBJ1-6, with D possibly being TRBD1 (5 bases). Input material: PBMCs. The CDR3 DNA reads as TGTGCCAGTAGTCGGGCGGGGGTGAATTCACCCCTCCACTTT. Its protein product is CASSRAGVNSPLHF.